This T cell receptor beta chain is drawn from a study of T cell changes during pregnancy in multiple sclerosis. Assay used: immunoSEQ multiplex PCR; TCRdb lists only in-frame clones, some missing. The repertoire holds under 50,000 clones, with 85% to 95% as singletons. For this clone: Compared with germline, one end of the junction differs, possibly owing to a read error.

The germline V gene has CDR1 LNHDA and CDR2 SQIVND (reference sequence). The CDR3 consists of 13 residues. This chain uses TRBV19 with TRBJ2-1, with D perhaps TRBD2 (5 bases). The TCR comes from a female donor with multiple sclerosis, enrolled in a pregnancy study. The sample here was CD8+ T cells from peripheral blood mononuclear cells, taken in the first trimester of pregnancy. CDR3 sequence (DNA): TGTGCCAGTAGGATCTCCCCCGGACTTGAGCTGCTCTTC. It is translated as CASRISPGLELLF.